Presented here are 16 T cell receptor beta chains from one specimen sequenced in a study of response to subunit inactivated influenza vaccine (dated by TCRdb to the late 2010s). The library was generated by RT-PCR. Sequencing took place on an Illumina HiSeq 2500. The public reads were reprocessed in TCRdb via fastp at Q25 and MiXCR, keeping in-frame beta chains. Each record represents a unique CDR3 protein, reported with the most common genes and DNA among its rows. The sample records 750,000 to 850,000 distinct CDR3 sequences, about 18% of which are singletons. Clones ranked in the top ten supply roughly a tenth of the sample. The sequences come from PBMCs from blood, collected 5 days after vaccination. Receptors were obtained from a man aged 50 or older who received an inactivated influenza vaccine. Donor details come from another sample of the same person, matched by shared clones.

The chain recombines TRBV29-1 with TRBJ2-5, with 8 bases aligning to TRBD2. With V trimmed by 7 bases and J by 2 bases, 9 bases remained unmatched. Germline V gives CDR1 SQVTM, CDR2 ANQGSEA. This CDR3 contains 14 residues. The CDR3 region is CSAYRTGGQETQYF. CDR3 coding DNA: TGCAGCGCCTACCGGACGGGAGGGCAAGAGACCCAGTACTTC. The full variable domain, rest sourced from reference TRBV29-1 and TRBJ2-5, is SAVISQKPSRDICQRGTSLTIQCQVDSQVTMMFWYRQQPGQSLTLIATANQGSEATYESGFVIDKFPISRPNLTFSTLTVSNMSPEDSSIYLCSAYRTGGQETQYFGPGTRLLVL.

This clonotype occurred many times. The rearrangement uses TRBV29-1 and TRBJ2-5, with D hard to call. Trimming cost V 3 bases and J 6 bases, with 11 bases left between them. Germline CDR1 SQVTM, CDR2 ANQGSEA. The length of the CDR3 is 12 residues. CDR3: CSVDTVTKTQYF. The CDR3 coding sequence is TGCAGCGTTGATACCGTCACAAAGACCCAGTACTTC.

This clonotype has ten or more counts. This rearrangement joins TRBV12-3 or TRBV12-4 to TRBJ2-3, with D unresolved. Between the trimmed V and J ends, which lost 6 bases and 1 base, there was a span of 5 bases. The CDR3 extends over 12 amino acids. The CDR3 loop is CASRQGTDTQYF. The DNA for the CDR3 is TGTGCCAGCAGGCAAGGCACAGATACGCAGTATTTT.

The rearrangement joins TRBV6-4 to TRBJ2-2; TRBD2 matches 13 bases. The V segment lost 5 bases and the J segment 8 bases; nucleotides outside the gene matches: 8. Germline V gene sequence: CDR1 MRHNA, CDR2 SNTAGT. The CDR3 consists of 16 residues. CDR3 sequence reads: CASSRGLAGASGELFF. CDR3 sequence (DNA): TGTGCCAGCAGTCGCGGACTAGCGGGGGCCTCTGGGGAGCTGTTTTTT.

This clonotype was found a few times. The chain employs TRBV5-1 and TRBJ2-1; no clear D. V lost 6 bases, J lost 6 bases, and 10 bases lay in between. This CDR3 is built from 12 residues. CDR1 is SGHRS and CDR2 is YFSETQ in the germline V gene. In DNA form, the CDR3 reads TGCGCCAGCACGGACGTCGTCAATGAGCAGTTCTTC. Residues: CASTDVVNEQFF.

This clonotype was seen a handful of times. J is TRBJ2-5 and V is TRBV15; D may be TRBD1 (6 bases). This CDR3 is built from 21 residues. CDR1 and CDR2 from the germline V gene are LNHNV and YYDKDF (reference sequence). Between the trimmed V and J ends, which lost 0 bases and 1 base, there was a span of 27 bases. CDR3 sequence: CATSRDPLRDKRSLAQETQYF. CDR3 nucleotide sequence: TGTGCCACCAGCAGAGATCCGTTAAGGGACAAACGATCCCTAGCCCAAGAGACCCAGTACTTC.

This clonotype showed up just a few times. The chain joins TRBV10-3 to TRBJ1-6; unclear D gene. The CDR3 covers 15 residues. Germline CDR1 and CDR2: ENHRY and SYGVKD. V was shortened by 3 bases and J by 5 bases, with 11 bases between the two germline ends. This CDR3 is CAISERGINNSPLHF. The CDR3 region has the DNA TGTGCCATCAGTGAACGAGGCATCAATAATTCACCCCTCCACTTT.

This clonotype showed up just once. The CDR3 bases are TGTGCCAGCAGCGTTCTCACAGGGGCCGAGCAGTACTTC. Translated, it gives CASSVLTGAEQYF. The V call is TRBV7-2, the J call TRBJ2-7; 7 bases are shared with TRBD1. V lost 5 bases and J lost 6; bases outside the gene matches: 7. CDR1 is SGHTA, CDR2 FQGNSA, per germline. This CDR3 has 13 amino acids.

The table lists this clonotype with many counts. CDR3 protein: CSAPGQVFSYNEQFF. For the CDR3, the DNA is TGCAGTGCTCCGGGACAGGTATTCTCCTACAATGAGCAGTTCTTC. This chain joins TRBV20-1 and TRBJ2-1; 8 bases agree with TRBD1. Unmatched junction bases numbered 6, after V lost 5 bases and J lost 0 bases. Germline assignment: CDR1 DFQATT and CDR2 SNEGSKA (reference sequence). CDR3 length: 15 amino acids.

This rearrangement joins TRBV5-6 to TRBJ2-5; 11 nucleotides agree with TRBD2. Germline V gives CDR1 SGHDT, CDR2 YYEEEE. J gave up 2 bases and V 1 base, and 13 bases lay outside the gene matches. This CDR3 spans 19 amino acids. DNA for the CDR3: TGTGCCAGCAGCTTGTTGCGGGCGGCTACTAGCGGGGGACAAGAGACCCAGTACTTC. Translating gives CASSLLRAATSGGQETQYF.

The chain uses TRBV20-1 and TRBJ2-2; 11 bases match TRBD2. CDR3 length: 14 amino acids. Germline loops: CDR1 DFQATT, CDR2 SNEGSKA (reference sequence). Trimming removed 6 bases from V and 5 bases from J; junction bases left unmatched: 5. As DNA, the CDR3 is TGCAGTGCAGGGGGGACTAGCGGTACCGGGGAGCTGTTTTTT. Translation gives CSAGGTSGTGELFF.

This clonotype was counted at least ten times. V is TRBV4-3 and J is TRBJ2-5; possibly TRBD1 for D (7 bases). With 3 bases removed from V and 5 bases from J, the gap between germline ends came to 10 bases. There are 13 residues in the CDR3. The germline V gene encodes CDR1 LGHNA and CDR2 YSLEER. CDR3 nucleotides: TGCGCCAGCAGCCAGACAGGGAGGGAGACCCAGTACTTC. Its translation: CASSQTGRETQYF.

This clonotype was seen a single time. The rearrangement joins TRBV7-2 to TRBJ2-7, with D possibly being TRBD1 (6 bases). The CDR3 sequence is 14 residues long. The V end was cut by 5 bases, the J end by 3 bases, with 14 bases between. Germline-derived CDR1 and CDR2 are SGHTA and FQGNSA. The CDR3 nucleotides read TGTGCCAGCAGCGCTAGGCCACAGGGCTACGAGCAGTACTTC. It encodes CASSARPQGYEQYF. Looking up the rest from reference TRBV7-2 and TRBJ2-7 gives the full variable domain: GAGVSQSPSNKVTEKGKDVELRCDPISGHTALYWYRQSLGQGLEFLIYFQGNSAPDKSGLPSDRFSAERTGGSVSTLTIQRTQQEDSAVYLCASSARPQGYEQYFGPGTRLTVT.

The chain combines TRBV3-1 with TRBJ1-5, with D tentatively TRBD1 (5 bases). V dropped 0 bases and J dropped 1 base, with 13 bases sitting between them. The CDR3 spans 17 residues. Germline V lookup: CDR1 LGHDT, CDR2 YNNKEL (reference sequence). CDR3 DNA: TGTGCCAGCAGCCAAGATGGGGCAGTGGACAGCAATCAGCCCCAGCATTTT. As protein: CASSQDGAVDSNQPQHF. Drawing the rest from reference TRBV3-1 and TRBJ1-5, the complete variable domain is DTAVSQTPKYLVTQMGNDKSIKCEQNLGHDTMYWYKQDSKKFLKIMFSYNNKELIINETVPNRFSPKSPDKAHLNLHINSLELGDSAVYFCASSQDGAVDSNQPQHFGDGTRLSIL.

This clonotype was observed once. The chain uses TRBV7-2 and TRBJ1-1, with D unclear. V was clipped by 6 bases and J by 0 bases, with 8 bases between them. This CDR3 spans 13 amino acids. Per germline, CDR1 SGHTA and CDR2 FQGNSA. The CDR3 loop reads CASRKEMNTEAFF. CDR3 in DNA: TGTGCCAGCAGAAAGGAGATGAACACTGAAGCTTTCTTT.

The sample holds a few counts of this clonotype. The J gene is TRBJ2-1, the V gene TRBV5-1; 7 positions match TRBD1. Germline loops: CDR1 SGHRS, CDR2 YFSETQ. The V segment lost 3 bases and the J segment 3 bases; nucleotides outside the gene matches: 0. This CDR3 comprises 13 residues. In DNA, the CDR3 is TGCGCCAGCAGCTGGGACAGCTACAATGAGCAGTTCTTC. Encoded protein: CASSWDSYNEQFF.